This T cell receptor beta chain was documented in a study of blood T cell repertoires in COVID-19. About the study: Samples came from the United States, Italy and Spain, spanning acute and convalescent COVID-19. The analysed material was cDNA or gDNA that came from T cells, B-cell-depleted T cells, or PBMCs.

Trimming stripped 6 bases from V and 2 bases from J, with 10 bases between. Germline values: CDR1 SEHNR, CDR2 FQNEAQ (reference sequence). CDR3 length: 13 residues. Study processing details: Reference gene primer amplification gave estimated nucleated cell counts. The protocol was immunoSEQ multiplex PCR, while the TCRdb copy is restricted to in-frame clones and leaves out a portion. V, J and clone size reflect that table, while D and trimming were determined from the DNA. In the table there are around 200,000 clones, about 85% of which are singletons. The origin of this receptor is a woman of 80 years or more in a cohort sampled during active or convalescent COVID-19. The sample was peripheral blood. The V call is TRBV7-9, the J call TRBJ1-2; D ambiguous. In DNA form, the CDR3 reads TGTGCCAGCAGTCCGGGGATAAACTATGGCTACACCTTC. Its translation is CASSPGINYGYTF.